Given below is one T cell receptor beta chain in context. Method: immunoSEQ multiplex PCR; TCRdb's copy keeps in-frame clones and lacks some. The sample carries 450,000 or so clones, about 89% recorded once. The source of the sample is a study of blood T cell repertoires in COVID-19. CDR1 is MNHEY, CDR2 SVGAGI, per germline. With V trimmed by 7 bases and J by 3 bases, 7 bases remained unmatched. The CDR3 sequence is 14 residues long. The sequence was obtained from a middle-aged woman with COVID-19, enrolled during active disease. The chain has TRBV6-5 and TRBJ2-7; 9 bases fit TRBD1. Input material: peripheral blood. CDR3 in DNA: TGTGCCAGCACCAGGGACAGGGCCTACTACGAGCAGTACTTC. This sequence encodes CASTRDRAYYEQYF.